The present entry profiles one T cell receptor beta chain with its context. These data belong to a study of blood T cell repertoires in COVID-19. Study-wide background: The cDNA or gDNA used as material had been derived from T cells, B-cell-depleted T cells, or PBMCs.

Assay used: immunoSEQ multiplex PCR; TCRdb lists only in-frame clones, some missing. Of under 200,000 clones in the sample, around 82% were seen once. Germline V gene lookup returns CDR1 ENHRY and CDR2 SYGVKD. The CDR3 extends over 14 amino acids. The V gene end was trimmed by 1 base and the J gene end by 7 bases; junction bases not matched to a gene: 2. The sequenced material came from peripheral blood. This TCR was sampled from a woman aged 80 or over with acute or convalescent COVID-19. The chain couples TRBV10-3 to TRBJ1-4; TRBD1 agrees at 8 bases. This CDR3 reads CAISEFGTGEKLFF. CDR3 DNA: TGTGCCATCAGTGAGTTCGGGACAGGTGAAAAACTGTTTTTT.